Reported below is one TCR beta chain. The antigen remains undetermined. The source of the sample is a study of OX40 agonist ivuxolimab in advanced cancers. The V and J ends lost 4 bases and 2 bases respectively, with 9 bases between them. Germline V gene data show CDR1 as SGHNT and CDR2 as YYREEE (reference sequence). The CDR3 totals 14 residues. Clones were sequenced by immunoSEQ multiplex PCR, and TCRdb holds only the in-frame ones, with some missing. The data contain roughly 65,000 clones, around four fifths of them singletons. Notes on the study in general: No determination was made of the antigen specificity of the expanded peripheral T cells. Low normalized T-cell clonal expansion was additionally recorded for some nonresponders. At doses 0.1 to 3.0 mg/kg, CD4+ and CD8+ clones expanded.

This TCR was sampled from an adult with an advanced solid tumor such as melanoma, head and neck, liver or kidney cancer. V gene TRBV5-4 combines with J gene TRBJ2-2, with D uncertain. This specimen was CD4+ or CD8+ T cells sorted from blood, taken in a trial of the OX40 agonist ivuxolimab. The CDR3 nucleotides read TGTGCCAGCAGCCTAGAAAGCAACACCGGGGAGCTGTTTTTT. Its protein is CASSLESNTGELFF.